Below, one TCR beta chain is given with its context. Its antigen is as yet unknown. This entry comes from a study of beta chain features in type 1 diabetes. Whole-study findings and limits: cDNA-based reads could over-represent cells with high TCR expression. A closer apparent resemblance between naive, central memory and Treg TCRB repertoires was seen in patients than in healthy donors. Type 1 diabetes patients had moderately but significantly shorter TCRB CDR3s in all four CD4+ subsets.

Central memory, naive, regulatory and stem cell-like memory CD4+ cells were sorted by CD45RO/CCR7/CD25/CD127/CD95/CD27. All sorted populations exceeded 95% purity. The CDR3 extends over 15 amino acids. Losses at the gene ends were 5 bases for V and 5 bases for J; bases not matched to a gene: 11. CDR1 and CDR2 from the germline V gene are MNHGY and SVAAGI. The whole isolated RNA underwent reverse transcription, so sequencing captured expressed TCRB transcripts. Clones were read by immunoSEQ multiplex PCR, and TCRdb kept only the in-frame ones, dropping some. Of over 150,000 clones listed, 7.8% are singletons.

Sequenced material: central memory CD4+ T cells from blood. The clonotype comes from a woman aged 40 to 49 with type 1 diabetes. The chain recombines TRBV6-9 with TRBJ2-5; 7 nucleotides match TRBD2. CDR3 protein: CASSATPGRGETQYF. The CDR3 DNA sequence: TGTGCCAGCAGTGCCACCCCCGGGCGGGGGGAGACCCAGTACTTC.